The source of this T cell receptor beta chain is a study of early T cells in non-severe SARS-CoV-2 infection (dated by TCRdb to 2020 to 2022). The study in broad terms: Because TCR sequencing relied on bulk RNA taken from unsorted whole blood, pairing of alpha and beta chains was not possible. General conclusions and limits of the study: VDJdb matching was skewed toward anti-spike CD8 responses and likely underestimated virus-specific expansions, missing private and CD4 specificities.

This was a case-control study nested in a cohort of healthcare workers in London, UK, who had nasopharyngeal swab PCR tests and blood samples taken every week. Between 23 and 31 March 2020, the week of the UK lockdown, healthcare workers were enrolled and then followed up weekly for as long as 16 weeks. This clonotype was detected many times. Its target antigen remains unknown. The sample holds no much larger clone one base away, and base qualities are not on file. CDR3 length: 15 amino acids, cysteine to phenylalanine. The read is trimmed to its CDR3 DNA, 45 bases read in frame from base 1. Looking up the germline V gene (reference sequence) yields CDR1 DFQATT and CDR2 SNEGSKA. Here V drops 6 bases and J drops 7 bases, and the junction holds 14 bases not matched to any gene. Library preparation used 5' RACE. Sequencing took place on a NextSeq 500. Unique molecular identifiers were attached to individual cDNA molecules in the TCR library protocol so that sequencing error and PCR bias could be corrected. Both TCR alpha and beta chains were sequenced, and tight co-correlation was observed between alpha and beta sequence abundances in each sample. The authors' analysis ran thus. Decombinator V4 was used to annotate the V gene, J gene and CDR3 of the TCR sequences. Expanded TCRs were defined as changing significantly between any two time points under a Poisson model with p below 0.0001. Abundances of TCRs were expressed as counts per million after normalisation to the total number of TCRs sequenced in each sample. MAIT TCRs were defined by TRAV1-2 paired with TRAJ12, TRAJ20 or TRAJ33, and iNKT TCRs by TRAV10 paired with TRAJ18. A search of VDJdb, accessed on 1 November 2021, was run for TCRs annotated to CMV, EBV and SARS-CoV-2, with TCRs annotated for multiple antigens excluded. TCRdb reprocessing: public reads trimmed at Q25 with fastp, clones called with MiXCR, in-frame beta chains kept. Under each unique CDR3 protein, matching rows form one entry showing the most common genes and DNA. TCRdb's processing, not the authors', yielded these V and J calls. Across this sample there are 45,000 to 75,000 distinct CDR3 sequences, with about 5.6% seen only once. The top ten clonotypes cover roughly 7% of the sample.

Recombination joined TRBV20-1 with TRBJ2-1, with 8 bases matching TRBD2. Specimen: whole blood. This receptor was obtained from an adult who was a healthcare worker with PCR-confirmed SARS-CoV-2 infection or an uninfected control (not recorded which). The CDR3 in this case is CSAARASGRVNEQFF. The DNA sequence follows: TGCAGTGCGGCAAGGGCTAGCGGGCGGGTGAATGAGCAGTTCTTC.